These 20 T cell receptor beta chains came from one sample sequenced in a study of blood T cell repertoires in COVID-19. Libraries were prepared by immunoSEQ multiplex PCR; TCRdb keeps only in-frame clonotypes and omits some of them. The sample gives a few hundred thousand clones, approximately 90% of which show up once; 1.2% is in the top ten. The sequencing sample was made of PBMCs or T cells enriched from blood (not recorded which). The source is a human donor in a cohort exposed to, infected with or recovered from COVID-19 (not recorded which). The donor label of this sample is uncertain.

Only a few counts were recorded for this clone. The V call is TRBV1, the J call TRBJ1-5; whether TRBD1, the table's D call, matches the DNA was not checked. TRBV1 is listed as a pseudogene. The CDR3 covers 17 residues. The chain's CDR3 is CTSSVRDREIGNQPQHF. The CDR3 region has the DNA TGCACCAGCAGCGTCCGGGACAGGGAGATTGGAAATCAGCCCCAGCATTTT.

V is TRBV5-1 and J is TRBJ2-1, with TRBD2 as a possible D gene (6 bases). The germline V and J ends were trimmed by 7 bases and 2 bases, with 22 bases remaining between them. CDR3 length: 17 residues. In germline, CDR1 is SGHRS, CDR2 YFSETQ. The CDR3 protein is CASSSAGGAKTYNEQFF. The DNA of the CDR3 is TGCGCCAGCTCTTCGGCAGGAGGGGCGAAGACCTACAATGAGCAGTTCTTC.

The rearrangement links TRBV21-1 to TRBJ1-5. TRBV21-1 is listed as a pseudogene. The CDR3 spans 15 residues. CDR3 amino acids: CASTSGGGRNQPQHF. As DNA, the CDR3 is TGTGCCAGCACCTCGGGGGGGGGACGCAATCAGCCCCAGCATTTT.

The CDR3 DNA reads as TGTGCCAGCAGTGGACAGCTTTATCGCTTTGGTTATGGCTACACCTTC. Residues: CASSGQLYRFGYGYTF. The rearrangement links TRBV6-2 or TRBV6-3 to TRBJ1-2; D possibly corresponds to TRBD1 (6 bases). The CDR3 consists of 16 residues. V was clipped by 5 bases and J by 5 bases, with 21 bases between them. Germline lookup yields CDR1 MNHEY and CDR2 SVGEGT.

The chain's CDR3 is CASSVGSAGDTKLFF. DNA of the CDR3: TGTGCCAGCAGCGTAGGAAGCGCGGGGGACACGAAGCTGTTTTTT. The chain has TRBV9 and TRBJ2-2, with D possibly TRBD2 on 7 matching bases. V was shortened by 0 bases and J by 12 bases, with 18 bases between the two germline ends. The CDR3 is 15 residues long. Germline CDR1 reads SGDLS; CDR2 reads YYNGEE.

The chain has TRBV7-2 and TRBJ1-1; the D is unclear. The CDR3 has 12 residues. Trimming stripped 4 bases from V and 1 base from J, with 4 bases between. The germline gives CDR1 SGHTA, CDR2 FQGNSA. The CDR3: CASSYQNTEAFF. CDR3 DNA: TGTGCCAGCAGCTATCAGAACACTGAAGCTTTCTTT.

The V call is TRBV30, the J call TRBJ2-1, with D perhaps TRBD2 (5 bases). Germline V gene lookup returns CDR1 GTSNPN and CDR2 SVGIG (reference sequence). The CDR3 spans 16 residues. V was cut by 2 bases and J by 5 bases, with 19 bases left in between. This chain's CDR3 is CAWSFHYPGSNNEQFF. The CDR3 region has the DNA TGTGCCTGGAGTTTCCATTATCCGGGAAGCAACAATGAGCAGTTCTTC. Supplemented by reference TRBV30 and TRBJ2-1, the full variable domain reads SQTIHQWPATLVQPVGSPLSLECTVEGTSNPNLYWYRQAAGRGLQLLFYSVGIGQISSEVPQNLSASRPQDRQFILSSKKLLLSDSGFYLCAWSFHYPGSNNEQFFGPGTRLTVL.

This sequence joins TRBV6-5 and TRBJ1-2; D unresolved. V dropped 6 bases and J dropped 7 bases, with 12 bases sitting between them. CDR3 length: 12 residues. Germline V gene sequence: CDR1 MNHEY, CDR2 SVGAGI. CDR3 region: CASRTSVGGYTF. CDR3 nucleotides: TGTGCCAGCAGGACATCAGTTGGTGGCTACACCTTC.

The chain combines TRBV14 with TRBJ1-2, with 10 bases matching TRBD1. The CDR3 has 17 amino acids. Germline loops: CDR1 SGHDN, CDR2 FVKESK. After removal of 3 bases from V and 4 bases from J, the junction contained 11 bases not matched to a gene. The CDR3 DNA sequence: TGTGCCAGCAGCCAGGGTCTCCTTCGGGACAGGGGCTATGGCTACACCTTC. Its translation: CASSQGLLRDRGYGYTF.

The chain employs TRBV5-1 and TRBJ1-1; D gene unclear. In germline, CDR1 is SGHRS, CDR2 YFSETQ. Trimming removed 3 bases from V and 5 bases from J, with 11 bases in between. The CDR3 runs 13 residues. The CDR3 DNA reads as TGCGCCAGCAGCTCAAGACCGGAGACTGAAGCTTTCTTT. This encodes CASSSRPETEAFF. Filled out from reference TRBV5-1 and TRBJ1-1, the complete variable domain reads KAGVTQTPRYLIKTRGQQVTLSCSPISGHRSVSWYQQTPGQGLQFLFEYFSETQRNKGNFPGRFSGRQFSNSRSEMNVSTLELGDSALYLCASSSRPETEAFFGQGTRLTVV.

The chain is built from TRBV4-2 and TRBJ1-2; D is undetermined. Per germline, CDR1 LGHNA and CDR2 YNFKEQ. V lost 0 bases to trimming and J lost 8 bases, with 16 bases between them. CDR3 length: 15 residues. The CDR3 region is CASSQDPDSQRGYTF. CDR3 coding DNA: TGTGCCAGCAGCCAAGACCCGGACTCTCAGAGGGGCTACACCTTC.

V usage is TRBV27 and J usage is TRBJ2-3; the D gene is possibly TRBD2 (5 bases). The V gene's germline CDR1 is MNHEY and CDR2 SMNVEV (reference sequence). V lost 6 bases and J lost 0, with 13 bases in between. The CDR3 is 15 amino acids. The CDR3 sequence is CASSLASFSTDTQYF. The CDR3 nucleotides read TGTGCCAGCAGCTTGGCTAGCTTTAGCACAGATACGCAGTATTTT.

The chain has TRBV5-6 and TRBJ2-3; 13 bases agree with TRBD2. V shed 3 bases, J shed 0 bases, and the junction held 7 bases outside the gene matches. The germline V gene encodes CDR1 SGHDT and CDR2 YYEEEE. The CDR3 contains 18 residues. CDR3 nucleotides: TGTGCCAGCAGCTCCGAGACTAGCGGGGGGTCTAGCACAGATACGCAGTATTTT. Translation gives CASSSETSGGSSTDTQYF.

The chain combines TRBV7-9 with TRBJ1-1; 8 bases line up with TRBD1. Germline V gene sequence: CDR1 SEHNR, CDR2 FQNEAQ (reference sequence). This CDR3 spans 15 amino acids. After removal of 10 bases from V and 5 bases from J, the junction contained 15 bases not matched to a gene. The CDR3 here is CATIPGAGGRTEAFF. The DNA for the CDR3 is TGTGCCACCATTCCCGGGGCAGGGGGCAGGACTGAAGCTTTCTTT.

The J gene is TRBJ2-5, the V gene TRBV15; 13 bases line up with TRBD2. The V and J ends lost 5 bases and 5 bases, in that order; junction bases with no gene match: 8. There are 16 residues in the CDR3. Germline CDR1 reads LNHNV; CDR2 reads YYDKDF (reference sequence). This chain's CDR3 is CATSAGGTSGVETQYF. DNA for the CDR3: TGTGCCACCAGCGCCGGAGGGACTAGCGGGGTCGAGACCCAGTACTTC. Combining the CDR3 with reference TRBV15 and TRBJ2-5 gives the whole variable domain DAMVIQNPRYQVTQFGKPVTLSCSQTLNHNVMYWYQQKSSQAPKLLFHYYDKDFNNEADTPDNFQSRRPNTSFCFLDIRSPGLGDTAMYLCATSAGGTSGVETQYFGPGTRLLVL.

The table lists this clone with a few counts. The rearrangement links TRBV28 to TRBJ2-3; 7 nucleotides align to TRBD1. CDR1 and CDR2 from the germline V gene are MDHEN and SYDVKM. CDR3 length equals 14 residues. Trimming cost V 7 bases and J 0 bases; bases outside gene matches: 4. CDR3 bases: TGTGCCAGCACCTCGGGACAGAGCACAGATACGCAGTATTTT. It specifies CASTSGQSTDTQYF.

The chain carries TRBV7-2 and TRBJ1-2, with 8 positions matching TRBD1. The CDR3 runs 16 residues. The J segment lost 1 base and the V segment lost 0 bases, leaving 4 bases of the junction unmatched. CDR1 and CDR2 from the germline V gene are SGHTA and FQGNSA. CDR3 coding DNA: TGTGCCAGCAGCTTAGCTCAGGGGGCGGATAACTATGGCTACACCTTC. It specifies CASSLAQGADNYGYTF. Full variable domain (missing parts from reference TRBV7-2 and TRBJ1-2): GAGVSQSPSNKVTEKGKDVELRCDPISGHTALYWYRQSLGQGLEFLIYFQGNSAPDKSGLPSDRFSAERTGGSVSTLTIQRTQQEDSAVYLCASSLAQGADNYGYTFGSGTRLTVV.

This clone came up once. CDR3 DNA: TGTGCCAGCAGCTTAGACAGCGGCTGGGGAAACACCATATATTTT. Its translation is CASSLDSGWGNTIYF. The genes are TRBV13 and TRBJ1-3; no clear D gene. Germline-derived CDR1 and CDR2 are PRHDT and FYEKMQ (reference sequence). This CDR3 contains 15 residues. V shed 1 base and J shed 4 bases, with 11 bases lying between them.

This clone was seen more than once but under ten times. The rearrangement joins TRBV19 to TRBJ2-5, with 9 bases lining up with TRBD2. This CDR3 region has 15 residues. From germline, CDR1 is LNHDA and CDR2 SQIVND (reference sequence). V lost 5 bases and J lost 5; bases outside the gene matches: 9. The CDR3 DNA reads TGTGCCAGTAGTCCAACAGCGGGGGGCCCGGAGACCCAGTACTTC. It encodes CASSPTAGGPETQYF.

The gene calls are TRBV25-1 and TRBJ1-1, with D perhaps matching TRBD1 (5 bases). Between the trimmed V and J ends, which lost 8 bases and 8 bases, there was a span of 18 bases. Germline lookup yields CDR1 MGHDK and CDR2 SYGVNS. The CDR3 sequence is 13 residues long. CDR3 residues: CASYGPGLFEAFF. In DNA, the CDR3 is TGTGCCAGCTACGGTCCAGGGTTATTCGAAGCTTTCTTT.